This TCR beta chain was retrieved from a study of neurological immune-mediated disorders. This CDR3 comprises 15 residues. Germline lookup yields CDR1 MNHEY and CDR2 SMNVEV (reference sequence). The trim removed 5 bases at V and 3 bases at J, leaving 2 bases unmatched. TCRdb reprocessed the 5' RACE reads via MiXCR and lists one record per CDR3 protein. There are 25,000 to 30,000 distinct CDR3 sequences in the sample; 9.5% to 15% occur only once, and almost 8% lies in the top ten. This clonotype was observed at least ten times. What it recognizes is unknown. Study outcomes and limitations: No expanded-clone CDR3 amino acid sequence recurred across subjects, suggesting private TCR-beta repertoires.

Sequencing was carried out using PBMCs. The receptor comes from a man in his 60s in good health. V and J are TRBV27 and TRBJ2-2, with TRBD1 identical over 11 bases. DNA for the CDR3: TGTGCCAGCAGTAAGGACAGGGGGCACACCGGGGAGCTGTTTTTT. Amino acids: CASSKDRGHTGELFF.